A selection of T cell receptor beta chains follows, all from one sample in a study of CD8 T cells in ankylosing spondylitis. TCRdb itself ran the 5' RACE reads through MiXCR, one entry per CDR3 protein. The sample holds 200,000 to 250,000 distinct CDR3 sequences; about a sixth are singletons and the top ten take about two fifths. The sample comprised blood, either unsorted or a sorted T cell fraction (not recorded which). The origin of the receptors is a male donor with ankylosing spondylitis. The CDR3 runs from the conserved cysteine through the conserved F or W. Each record gives: J gene, D gene, clone size, CDR3 length, V gene, CDR3 DNA, CDR3 protein. D genes are given only for firm matches. Clone size, where shown, is once, few, many, or a class for clones that have expanded.

>TRBJ2-1|NA|NA|15|TRBV24-1
TGTGCCACCAGTGATTTAGCTAGCGCAAAAGGTGAGCAGTTCTTC
CATSDLASAKGEQFF
>TRBJ1-1|NA|NA|14|TRBV20-1
TGCAGTGCAACAGGGTTCTTCATGAACACTGAAGCTTTCTTT
CSATGFFMNTEAFF
>TRBJ1-1|TRBD1|few|17|TRBV20-1
TGCAGTGGGGTTCGGTTTTGGGGACAGGGCATGAACACTGAAGCTTTCTTT
CSGVRFWGQGMNTEAFF
>TRBJ2-1|NA|few|15|TRBV5-1
TGCGCCAGCAATCGGCGCGAGTCGGCCTACAATGAGCAGTTCTTC
CASNRRESAYNEQFF
>TRBJ2-7|TRBD2|NA|15|TRBV4-3
TGCGCCAGCAGCCAGATTAGCGGGAGGTTCGACGAGCAGTACTTC
CASSQISGRFDEQYF
>TRBJ1-5|TRBD1|NA|14|TRBV27
TGTGCCAGCAGTTCAGAGACAGGGGGTATTGCCCAGCATTTT
CASSSETGGIAQHF
>TRBJ1-5|NA|NA|16|TRBV4-1
TGCGCCAGCAGCCAAGAGGACAGCCAGGGGAATCAGCCCCAGCATTTT
CASSQEDSQGNQPQHF
>TRBJ2-3|NA|NA|15|TRBV4-1
TGCGCCAGCAGCTCCCGACAGCTTTACACAGATACGCAGTATTTT
CASSSRQLYTDTQYF
>TRBJ1-1|NA|few|14|TRBV27
TGTGCCAGCAGTACCTCGGACGAGAACACTGAAGCTTTCTTT
CASSTSDENTEAFF
>TRBJ2-2|NA|NA|15|TRBV12-3/TRBV12-4
TGTGCCAGCAGTTTCTCACAGCGAGACACCGGGGAGCTGTTTTTT
CASSFSQRDTGELFF
>TRBJ2-3|NA|few|12|TRBV7-9
TGTGCCAGCAGTGGCCCCGGAGATACGCAGTATTTT
CASSGPGDTQYF
>TRBJ2-3|TRBD2|few|13|TRBV7-9
TGTGCCAGCAGCCCCAGCGGGGGAGATACGCAGTATTTT
CASSPSGGDTQYF
>TRBJ2-7|TRBD1|once|15|TRBV15
TGTGCCACCAGCAGATTCGACCCGGGACAGGGCGAGCAGTACTTC
CATSRFDPGQGEQYF
>TRBJ2-7|NA|few|14|TRBV7-9
TGTGCCAGCAGCTTAGTAGGAAGGGGGGACGAGCAGTACTTC
CASSLVGRGDEQYF
>TRBJ2-6|TRBD1|NA|17|TRBV9
TGTGCCAGCACCGGGACAGGGGAGACTTCTGGGGCCAACGTCCTGACTTTC
CASTGTGETSGANVLTF
>TRBJ2-1|TRBD1|NA|15|TRBV6-1
TGTGCCAGCAGTGACGGGGGACAGGGGGCTGATGAGCAGTTCTTC
CASSDGGQGADEQFF
>TRBJ2-5|TRBD2|many|11|TRBV7-9
TGTGCCACGGGACTAAAAGAGACCCAGTACTTC
CATGLKETQYF
>TRBJ1-2|NA|NA|15|TRBV4-2
TGTGCCAGCAGCCAAGCAGGGGAGGAAGGCTATGGCTACACCTTC
CASSQAGEEGYGYTF
>TRBJ1-2|NA|NA|15|TRBV12-3/TRBV12-4
TGTGCCAGCAGAACCCACAGGGCTACTAACTATGGCTACACCTTC
CASRTHRATNYGYTF
>TRBJ2-7|NA|few|17|TRBV25-1
TGTGCCAGCAGTGATCCCTCCCCGATGGACCGGGGCTACGAGCAGTACTTC
CASSDPSPMDRGYEQYF
>TRBJ1-2|NA|NA|15|TRBV20-1
TGCAGTGCTGGCGGTTGGAGTACAAGGGACTATGGCTACACCTTC
CSAGGWSTRDYGYTF
>TRBJ2-7|NA|NA|18|TRBV11-1
TGTGCCAGCAGCTTAGCGTGGGGACACCCCGAGGGAACCTACGAGCAGTACTTC
CASSLAWGHPEGTYEQYF
>TRBJ2-5|TRBD2|NA|19|TRBV5-1
TGCGCCAGCAGCTTCGTGCTGGGACTAGCGGGGCAATTCCAAGAGACCCAGTACTTC
CASSFVLGLAGQFQETQYF
>TRBJ2-2|NA|few|13|TRBV10-3
TGTGCCATCAGTGAGACAAACACCGGGGAGCTGTTTTTT
CAISETNTGELFF
>TRBJ2-7|TRBD1|NA|15|TRBV6-1
TGTGCCAGCAGTGAATTGTTAGGGGGCTTGTACGAGCAGTACTTC
CASSELLGGLYEQYF
>TRBJ2-7|NA|many|13|TRBV20-1
TGCAGTGCTACCCCGGGGCTGGACTACGAGCAGTACTTC
CSATPGLDYEQYF
>TRBJ2-3|TRBD2|NA|15|TRBV11-3
TGTGCCAGCAGCTTAGAAGCGGGAGGGTTGGATACGCAGTATTTT
CASSLEAGGLDTQYF
>TRBJ2-3|TRBD1|few|16|TRBV9
TGTGCCAGCAGCGTAGCTTGGGACAGGGGAGGAGATACGCAGTATTTT
CASSVAWDRGGDTQYF
>TRBJ2-3|TRBD2|NA|16|TRBV10-3
TGTGCCATCAGTGAGTCGCTAGCGGGAGTTTCGGATACGCAGTATTTT
CAISESLAGVSDTQYF
>TRBJ2-1|NA|NA|18|TRBV4-1
TGCGCCAGCAGCCAAGATGGTTGGGGGGGCTACCGGGACAATGAGCAGTTCTTC
CASSQDGWGGYRDNEQFF
>TRBJ2-5|NA|few|13|TRBV7-9
TGTGCCAGCAAGGCGGCTAGCCAAGAGACCCAGTACTTC
CASKAASQETQYF
>TRBJ2-5|TRBD2|NA|15|TRBV19
TGTGCCAGTAGTGACGGACTAGCGGGGGGAGAGACCCAGTACTTC
CASSDGLAGGETQYF
>TRBJ2-2|TRBD2|few|17|TRBV6-1
TGTGCCAGCAGTCCAGCTAGCGGGACTCCAAACACCGGGGAGCTGTTTTTT
CASSPASGTPNTGELFF
>TRBJ2-1|NA|few|14|TRBV14
TGTGCCAGCAGCAACCGGGACGGGTACAATGAGCAGTTCTTC
CASSNRDGYNEQFF
>TRBJ2-1|NA|NA|14|TRBV12-3/TRBV12-4
TGTGCCAGCAGCCCCCTGGAGGTCGGGAATGAGCAGTTCTTC
CASSPLEVGNEQFF
>TRBJ2-3|TRBD2|NA|15|TRBV6-1
TGTGCCAGCGAAGGCCTGGCGGGGGGGCTGGATACGCAGTATTTT
CASEGLAGGLDTQYF
>TRBJ2-7|TRBD1|few|16|TRBV7-9
TGTGCCAGCAGCTTGGCGACAGGGGGTTACTCCTACGAGCAGTACTTC
CASSLATGGYSYEQYF
>TRBJ2-1|TRBD2|NA|16|TRBV7-9
TGTGCCAGCAGCCCTTCGGAACTAGCGGATTACAATGAGCAGTTCTTC
CASSPSELADYNEQFF
>TRBJ1-2|NA|NA|11|TRBV29-1
TGCAGCTATGAGGAGGGGTCTGGCTACACCTTC
CSYEEGSGYTF
>TRBJ2-3|NA|NA|16|TRBV20-1
TGCAGTGCTAGAGACATTGGCAGGGTGGCAACAGATACGCAGTATTTT
CSARDIGRVATDTQYF
>TRBJ2-3|TRBD2|NA|15|TRBV9
TGTGCCAGCAGCGTGGGACTAGCGGGGGTGGATACGCAGTATTTT
CASSVGLAGVDTQYF
>TRBJ2-6|NA|once|15|TRBV28
TGTGCCAGCAGTTTCACAGTTGCTGGGGCCAACGTCCTGACTTTC
CASSFTVAGANVLTF
>TRBJ2-2|TRBD2|NA|15|TRBV3-1
TGTGCCAGCTCTCGCGGGGGGGCGAACACCGGGGAGCTGTTTTTT
CASSRGGANTGELFF
>TRBJ2-1|TRBD2|NA|16|TRBV6-1
TGTGCCAGCAGTGATTTGGGGACTACACCGGCGGATGAGCAGTTCTTC
CASSDLGTTPADEQFF
>TRBJ2-7|NA|many|14|TRBV12-3/TRBV12-4
TGTGCCAGCAGGCAAGACAGTAGCTCCTACGAGCAGTACTTC
CASRQDSSSYEQYF
>TRBJ2-7|NA|few|15|TRBV7-6
TGTGCCAGCAGCCCCAGGGCAGGGGTCAACTACGAGCAGTACTTC
CASSPRAGVNYEQYF
>TRBJ2-2|NA|NA|12|TRBV6-5
TGTGCCAGCAGTGTACACACCGGGGAGCTGTTTTTT
CASSVHTGELFF
>TRBJ2-1|TRBD2|NA|18|TRBV6-2/TRBV6-3
TGTGCCAGCAGCCTTTGGATGGGGGGAGGGAGCTCCTACAATGAGCAGTTCTTC
CASSLWMGGGSSYNEQFF
>TRBJ2-7|NA|few|15|TRBV7-9
TGTGCCAGCAGCTTAGTAGTCGGGAGTAACGACGAGCAGTACTTC
CASSLVVGSNDEQYF
>TRBJ2-7|TRBD1|NA|15|TRBV7-6
TGTGCCAGCAGCGCCGGGACAGGGGGCCCCTACGAGCAGTACTTC
CASSAGTGGPYEQYF
>TRBJ2-7|NA|many|16|TRBV12-3/TRBV12-4
TGTGCCAGCAGTTTACGGTCAGGGCCTTCCTCCTACGAGCAGTACTTC
CASSLRSGPSSYEQYF
>TRBJ1-2|NA|few|12|TRBV6-5
TGTGCCAGCAGTTACTCGATTGGTGTCTACACCTTC
CASSYSIGVYTF
>TRBJ2-1|NA|NA|16|TRBV7-9
TGTGCCAGCAGCCCCCGGCCCCAACAACGAGAGAATGAGCAGTTCTTC
CASSPRPQQRENEQFF
>TRBJ2-7|TRBD1|NA|17|TRBV7-9
TGTGCCAGCAGCTTCCCCAAGATGGGGGACAGGGGCCACGAGCAGTACTTC
CASSFPKMGDRGHEQYF
>TRBJ2-2|TRBD1|few|18|TRBV9
TGTGCCAGCAGCGCTGACGACAGGGGGGATTTTAACACCGGGGAGCTGTTTTTT
CASSADDRGDFNTGELFF
>TRBJ2-1|NA|many|10|TRBV6-2/TRBV6-3
TGTGCCAGCAGTGACAATGAGCAGTTCTTC
CASSDNEQFF
>TRBJ1-5|TRBD1|few|16|TRBV20-1
TGCAGTGCTAGAGAATTAGGGGGCGAGGGGAATCAGCCCCAGCATTTT
CSARELGGEGNQPQHF
>TRBJ1-1|NA|NA|12|TRBV11-2
TGTGCCAGCAGCTTATTCGGGTATGAAGCTTTCTTT
CASSLFGYEAFF
>TRBJ2-5|NA|few|15|TRBV20-1
TGCAGTGCCCCCCCCCTCGTTAGGGATCAAGAGACCCAGTACTTC
CSAPPLVRDQETQYF
>TRBJ2-1|NA|NA|16|TRBV4-1
TGCGCCAGCAGCCAATTCCCTACAGTGGGGCAGAATGAGCAGTTCTTC
CASSQFPTVGQNEQFF